This T cell receptor (beta chain) was sequenced during a study of beta chain features in type 1 diabetes (dated by TCRdb to 2016 to 2019). General notes on the study: Patients and healthy donors did not differ in mean age, gender distribution, total cell number or subset yield. Across all samples, around 99 million sorted cells were examined, and cell number per subset correlated strongly with RNA yield. In the study, recently diagnosed type 1 diabetes patients and matched healthy donors were compared on the TCRB repertoires of their sorted circulating CD4+ T cell subsets. Whereas all 30 or so donors provided naive and central memory subsets, regulatory and stem cell-like memory subsets were isolated from just 8 patients and roughly 8 healthy donors.

The CDR3 runs 13 amino acids, cysteine and phenylalanine included. Just the 39-base CDR3 DNA is kept, in frame starting at base 1. The CDR1 and CDR2 encoded by the germline V gene are SGHTA and FQGNSA. V is pared back by 5 bases and J by 5 bases, with 12 bases lying between the germline termini. Each donor gave one peripheral blood draw, averaging roughly 120 mL, which was collected into heparinised tubes. A BD FACSAria II and a panel including CD45RO, CCR7, CD25, CD127, CD95 and CD27 were used to sort naive, central memory, regulatory and stem cell-like memory CD4+ T cells. A purity above 98% was achieved for all sorted populations. PBMCs were isolated immediately by Lymphoprep density gradient centrifugation and stained directly without culture. So that batch effects would be minimized, each experiment stained and sorted samples in pairs, pairing one healthy donor with one patient. On this clone: It lacks a known antigen. Base qualities are missing; no much larger clone stands one base away.

Findings and caveats that apply to the study as a whole: At VDJ recombination sites, type 1 diabetes patients had fewer insertions and more deleted nucleotides, which implies abnormalities in thymic rearrangement. Because the HLA sub-analyses included only small numbers of individuals, any influence of HLA type on TCRB rearrangement was left unresolved. A moderate but significant shortening of TCRB CDR3 length was observed in type 1 diabetes patients in all four CD4+ subsets. Because cDNA was sequenced instead of genomic DNA, activated cells with high expression could be over-represented, although the groups did not differ in activation or CD3 levels. Naive, central memory and regulatory TCRB repertoires appeared to be more similar among patients than among healthy donors. PCR may preferentially amplify shorter templates, but because patient and control samples were amplified and corrected together, any resulting skew would affect both groups equally.

The entire isolated RNA was reverse transcribed using the High Capacity cDNA Reverse Transcription Kit, and thus expressed TCRB transcripts were sequenced. Deep immunoSEQ sequencing was performed on naive, central memory and regulatory T cell samples, with an average of roughly 3.6 million total reads per sample. Sorted cells were lysed in RLT buffer, and RNA was extracted using DNase-treated RNeasy Micro or Mini kits according to cell number. To prevent cross-contamination, each cell subset was processed individually, whereas patient and healthy donor samples were processed jointly. TCRB sequences were amplified from cDNA with the immunoSEQ multiplex PCR, producing 87-bp fragments spanning the CDR3 region. The amplicons were sequenced using the Illumina HiSeq platform. The original pipeline was this. Synthetic template baselines were used to correct PCR bias computationally, reads within Hamming distance 2 were collapsed, and singletons that could not be merged were discarded. Reads were aligned to IMGT to assign V, D and J genes, CDR3 length, and insertions or deletions at six rearrangement sites. Within each subset, clonotype counts were normalized to sorted cell number, and only after that were true diversity and Gini coefficients computed with the tcR R package. Repertoire sharing was quantified using the overlap coefficient calculated on TCRB nucleotide sequences. TCRdb re-hosts the immuneACCESS table, in-frame sequences only. Its copies lack some clones; in the studies checked, an unresolved V gene accounts for under half of them, and the cause for the rest is not known. V, J and clone size are taken as reported in that table, and D and trimming were inferred from the DNA itself. Within this sample are about 190,000 clones, with approximately 8% of them counted one time only. The ten top clones hold approximately 0.54% of the sample.

The origin of this receptor is a man between 18 and 35 years old with type 1 diabetes. The specimen sequenced was central memory CD4+ T cells from blood. The V and J segments used are TRBV7-2 and TRBJ1-1; the best D guess is TRBD1, with 5 bases matching. The DNA sequence is TGTGCCAGCAGCACACAGGAGGGAACTGAAGCTTTCTTT. It translates to CASSTQEGTEAFF.